The T cell receptor beta chain under discussion was sequenced for a study of OX40 agonist ivuxolimab in advanced cancers. Study at large: Eligibility rules accepted prior anti-PD-1, anti-PD-L1 or anti-CTLA-4 therapy, and 35% to 40% had some.

Notes on this clone: No antigen is known for it.

Findings and limits, study-wide: CD8+ T cells showed, on average, more clonal expansion than CD4+ cells.

Some clones are missing from TCRdb's copy, which holds only in-frame ones; the method was immunoSEQ multiplex PCR. The data contain roughly 56,000 clones, 87% of them singletons. Trimming took off 3 bases at V and 2 bases at J, with 9 bases between the two ends. Germline V gives CDR1 SGHDT, CDR2 YYEEEE. The length of the CDR3 is 13 residues. The clonotype originates from an adult with an advanced solid tumor such as melanoma, head and neck, liver or kidney cancer. The gene calls are TRBV5-6 and TRBJ2-7; D may be TRBD1 (5 bases). The sample was CD4+ or CD8+ T cells sorted from blood, taken in a trial of the OX40 agonist ivuxolimab. Here the CDR3 DNA reads TGTGCCAGCAGCTCGACAGTAACCTACGAGCAGTACTTC. Residues: CASSSTVTYEQYF.